A single sample is the source of the 15 T cell receptor beta chains below, sequenced in a study of T-cell memory formation after mild COVID-19. MiXCR, run by TCRdb on the 5' RACE reads, gives a single entry per CDR3 protein. Of hundreds of thousands of distinct CDR3 sequences detected, about a sixth appear once; the ten largest clones hold 12%. Sequenced input: PBMCs or a T cell subset sorted from them (not recorded which). These receptors all come from an adult woman who had mild COVID-19 (a few samples of this study predate the infection). Cell type and time point are not known.

The chain joins TRBV12-3 or TRBV12-4 to TRBJ2-6; TRBD1 matches 10 bases. The CDR3 is made up of 19 amino acids. The junction had 10 bases not matched to a gene; V was cut back by 5 bases and J by 0 bases. The CDR3 sequence is CASSPGDRGRSSGANVLTF. Here the CDR3 DNA reads TGTGCCAGCAGTCCTGGGGACAGGGGACGATCCTCTGGGGCCAACGTCCTGACTTTC.

This clonotype was observed a handful of times. The rearrangement joins TRBV5-1 to TRBJ1-2, with TRBD1 identical over 10 bases. The CDR3 spans 15 residues. Germline V gives CDR1 SGHRS, CDR2 YFSETQ. After removal of 3 bases from V and 5 bases from J, the junction contained 7 bases not matched to a gene. The chain's CDR3 is CASSSMGQGSYGYTF. The CDR3 DNA follows: TGCGCCAGCAGCTCCATGGGACAGGGGTCGTATGGCTACACCTTC. The full variable domain, its missing parts supplied by reference TRBV5-1 and TRBJ1-2, is KAGVTQTPRYLIKTRGQQVTLSCSPISGHRSVSWYQQTPGQGLQFLFEYFSETQRNKGNFPGRFSGRQFSNSRSEMNVSTLELGDSALYLCASSSMGQGSYGYTFGSGTRLTVV.

The rearrangement uses TRBV18 and TRBJ2-7; D is perhaps TRBD1 (6 bases). Trimming took off 6 bases at V and 11 bases at J, with 14 bases between the two ends. CDR1 and CDR2 from the germline V gene are KGHSH and LQKENI. The CDR3 has 11 residues. DNA of the CDR3: TGTGCCAGCTCGTCCGACGAGGGGGAGTACTTC. It is translated as CASSSDEGEYF.

This chain joins TRBV7-2 and TRBJ2-1, with 7 positions matching TRBD2. Germline trimming cut 3 bases from V and 10 bases from J; bases unmatched to any gene: 6. CDR1 SGHTA and CDR2 FQGNSA come from the germline V gene. The CDR3 spans 13 residues. CDR3 sequence (DNA): TGTGCCAGCAGCTTGCTAGCGGCCGGGGAGCAGTTCTTC. Its protein product is CASSLLAAGEQFF.

This clonotype was seen a few times. CDR3 loop: CSARRAGAITEQFF. In nucleotides, the CDR3 is TGCAGTGCTAGAAGGGCCGGGGCCATTACGGAGCAGTTCTTC. The rearrangement joins TRBV20-1 to TRBJ2-1, with D perhaps given as TRBD1 or TRBD2 (5 bases each). The CDR3 length is 14 residues. The germline V and J ends were trimmed by 2 bases and 10 bases, with 18 bases remaining between them. Germline-derived CDR1 and CDR2 are DFQATT and SNEGSKA (reference sequence).

This clonotype occurred a few times. This chain links TRBV20-1 with TRBJ2-7, with D perhaps assigned TRBD1 or TRBD2 (5 bases each). V was shortened by 2 bases and J by 3 bases, with 14 bases between the two germline ends. This CDR3 is 14 amino acids long. CDR1 DFQATT and CDR2 SNEGSKA come from the germline V gene (reference sequence). As DNA, the CDR3 is TGCAGTGCTAGACCCCGGGACCCAGGCTACGAGCAGTACTTC. Its protein product is CSARPRDPGYEQYF.

In its sample, this clonotype was seen a few times. The chain recombines TRBV6-2 or TRBV6-3 with TRBJ2-3, with D perhaps TRBD1 (6 bases). This CDR3 has 14 amino acids. The germline gives CDR1 MNHEY, CDR2 SVGEGT. Trimming pared 8 bases from V and 2 bases from J, leaving 14 bases between. The CDR3 is CASAWTASTDTQYF. The CDR3 bases are TGTGCCAGCGCCTGGACAGCCTCCACAGATACGCAGTATTTT.

The chain is built from TRBV7-6 and TRBJ2-3; TRBD2 is a possible D gene (7 bases). V was pared by 4 bases and J by 0 bases, with 17 bases between. Germline V gene lookup returns CDR1 SGHVS and CDR2 FNYEAQ. The CDR3 is 17 amino acids. The DNA for the CDR3 is TGTGCCAGCAGCTCTAACTGGGGGGGCCTTAGCACAGATACGCAGTATTTT. The encoded protein is CASSSNWGGLSTDTQYF.

This clonotype has only a few counts. This chain connects TRBV4-2 to TRBJ1-2; D may be TRBD1 (6 bases). CDR1 LGHNA and CDR2 YNFKEQ come from the germline V gene. This CDR3 spans 16 amino acids. V lost 0 bases to trimming and J lost 4 bases, with 15 bases between them. CDR3 bases: TGTGCCAGCAGCCAAGAACCCGGGACACAGTTCTATGGCTACACCTTC. It specifies CASSQEPGTQFYGYTF.

This rearrangement joins TRBV11-3 to TRBJ2-1; 10 nucleotides align to TRBD1. Germline CDR1 SGHNT, CDR2 YENEEA. V shed 7 bases, J shed 4 bases, and the junction held 10 bases outside the gene matches. The CDR3 totals 16 residues. The CDR3 DNA reads as TGTGCCAGCACCCCAAGTTGGGACAGGGGTTACAATGAGCAGTTCTTC. Translating gives CASTPSWDRGYNEQFF.

The sample holds a few counts of this clonotype. The chain is built from TRBV7-2 and TRBJ2-7; 10 bases align to TRBD2. The CDR3 runs to 17 residues. Trimming removed 3 bases from V and 4 bases from J; junction bases left unmatched: 12. Germline V lookup: CDR1 SGHTA, CDR2 FQGNSA. CDR3 sequence: CASSFKITSGTTYEQYF. CDR3 DNA sequence: TGTGCCAGCAGCTTTAAGATTACTAGCGGGACGACTTACGAGCAGTACTTC.

The table lists this clonotype with a few counts. This rearrangement joins TRBV10-3 to TRBJ1-5; 9 bases fit TRBD1. The CDR3 is made up of 19 amino acids. Germline CDR1 reads ENHRY; CDR2 reads SYGVKD. With V trimmed by 0 bases and J by 9 bases, 18 bases remained unmatched. The CDR3 coding sequence is TGTGCCATCAGTGAGTCGACTCGTTCGGGACAGGGAGGGTTACCGCCCCAGCATTTT. Translating gives CAISESTRSGQGGLPPQHF.

There are a few counts of this clonotype. Here the CDR3 DNA reads TGTGCCAGCAGTTATGTCCTACAGGGTCTCTCTGGAAACACCATATATTTT. Encoded protein: CASSYVLQGLSGNTIYF. The chain recombines TRBV7-9 with TRBJ1-3; D perhaps matches TRBD1 (6 bases). Germline values: CDR1 SEHNR, CDR2 FQNEAQ (reference sequence). The length of the CDR3 is 17 residues. Deletions cut 6 bases from V and 0 bases from J, with 18 bases between. Using reference TRBV7-9 and TRBJ1-3 for the parts outside the CDR3, the full variable domain is DTGVSQNPRHKITKRGQNVTFRCDPISEHNRLYWYRQTLGQGPEFLTYFQNEAQLEKSRLLSDRFSAERPKGSFSTLEIQRTEQGDSAMYLCASSYVLQGLSGNTIYFGEGSWLTVV.

This clonotype was seen more than once but under ten times. DNA of the CDR3: TGTGCCACCAGTGATGCGGTAGCGGGAGGGGCAGATACGCAGTATTTT. Amino acid sequence: CATSDAVAGGADTQYF. J is TRBJ2-3 and V is TRBV24-1; 11 nucleotides line up with TRBD2. Germline V gene data show CDR1 as KGHDR and CDR2 as SFDVKD. The CDR3 contains 16 residues. J lost 4 bases, V lost 3 bases, and 5 bases had no gene match.

The rearrangement uses TRBV25-1 and TRBJ2-3, with a possible D match to TRBD2 (6 bases). Germline V gene sequence: CDR1 MGHDK, CDR2 SYGVNS. The CDR3 is 15 amino acids. V gave up 10 bases and J gave up 3 bases, with 20 bases separating them. CDR3 coding DNA: TGTGCCAAGGTTAGCCCGGGAGAGGGAACAGATACGCAGTATTTT. Translation gives CAKVSPGEGTDTQYF.